The present TCR beta chain was sequenced within a study of human T cells and chemical hapten exposure. Sequencing started from total RNA isolated from unfractionated whole blood. The library put unique molecular identifiers onto individual cDNA molecules. From the 5' RACE reads, TCRdb called clonotypes with MiXCR, one entry per CDR3 protein. This table holds 81,000 or so distinct CDR3 sequences, more than 7% found once. CDR3 length: 15 residues. Germline CDR1 reads MNHNS; CDR2 reads SASEGT. V was shortened by 2 bases and J by 1 base, with 11 bases between the two germline ends. The source of this sequence is a male donor in good health. The chain carries TRBV6-1 and TRBJ1-1; no reliable D call. CDR3 region: CASSESGGRNTEAFF. DNA of the CDR3: TGTGCCAGCAGTGAAAGCGGAGGGAGGAACACTGAAGCTTTCTTT.